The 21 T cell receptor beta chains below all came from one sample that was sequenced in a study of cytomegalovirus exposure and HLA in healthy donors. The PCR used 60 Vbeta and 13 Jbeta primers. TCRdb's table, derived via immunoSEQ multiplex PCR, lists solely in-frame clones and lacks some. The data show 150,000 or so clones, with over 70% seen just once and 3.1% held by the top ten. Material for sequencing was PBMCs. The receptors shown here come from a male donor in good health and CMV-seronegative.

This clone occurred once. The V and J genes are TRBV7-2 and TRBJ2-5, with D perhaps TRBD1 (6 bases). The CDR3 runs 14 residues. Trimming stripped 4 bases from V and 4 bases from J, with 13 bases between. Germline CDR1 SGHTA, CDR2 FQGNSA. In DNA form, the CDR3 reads TGTGCCAGCAGCTCACCTTGGACAGTAGAGACCCAGTACTTC. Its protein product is CASSSPWTVETQYF.

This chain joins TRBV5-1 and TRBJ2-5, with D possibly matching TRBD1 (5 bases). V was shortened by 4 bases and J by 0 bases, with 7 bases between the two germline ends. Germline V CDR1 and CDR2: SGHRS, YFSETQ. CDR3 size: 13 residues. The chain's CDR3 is CASSPGNQETQYF. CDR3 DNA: TGCGCCAGCAGCCCAGGGAACCAAGAGACCCAGTACTTC.

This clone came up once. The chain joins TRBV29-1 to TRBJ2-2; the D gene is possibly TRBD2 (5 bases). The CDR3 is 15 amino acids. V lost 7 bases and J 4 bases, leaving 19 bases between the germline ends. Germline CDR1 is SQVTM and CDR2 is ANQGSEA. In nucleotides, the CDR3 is TGCAGCGGTCTCCACCCCGGACTTAGCACCGGGGAGCTGTTTTTT. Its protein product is CSGLHPGLSTGELFF.

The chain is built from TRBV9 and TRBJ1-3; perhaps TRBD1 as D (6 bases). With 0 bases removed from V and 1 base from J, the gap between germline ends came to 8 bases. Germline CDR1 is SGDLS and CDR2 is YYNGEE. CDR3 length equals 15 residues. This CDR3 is CASSVEGVSGNTIYF. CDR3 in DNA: TGTGCCAGCAGCGTAGAGGGGGTTTCTGGAAACACCATATATTTT.

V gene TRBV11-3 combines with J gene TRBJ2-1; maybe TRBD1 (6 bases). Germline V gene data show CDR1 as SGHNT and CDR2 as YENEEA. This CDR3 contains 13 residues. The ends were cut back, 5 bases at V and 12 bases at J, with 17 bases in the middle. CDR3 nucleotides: TGTGCCAGCAGCCCAGGGGCCCATTCGCGGCAGTTCTTC. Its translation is CASSPGAHSRQFF.

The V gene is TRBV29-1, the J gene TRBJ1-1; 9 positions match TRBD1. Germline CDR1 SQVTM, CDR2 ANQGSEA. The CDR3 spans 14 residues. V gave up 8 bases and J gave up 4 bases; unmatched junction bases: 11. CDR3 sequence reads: CSTTTGGSGTEAFF. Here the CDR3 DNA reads TGCAGCACTACAACAGGGGGCTCGGGCACTGAAGCTTTCTTT.

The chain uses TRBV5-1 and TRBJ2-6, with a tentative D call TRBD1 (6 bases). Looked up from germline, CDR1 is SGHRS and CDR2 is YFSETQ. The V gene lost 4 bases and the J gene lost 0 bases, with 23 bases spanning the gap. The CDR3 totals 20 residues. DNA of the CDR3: TGCGCCAGCAGCCCTTGGACAGTCAATATTAGGGTCTCTGGGGCCAACGTCCTGACTTTC. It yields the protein CASSPWTVNIRVSGANVLTF. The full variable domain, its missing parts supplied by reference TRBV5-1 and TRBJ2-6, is KAGVTQTPRYLIKTRGQQVTLSCSPISGHRSVSWYQQTPGQGLQFLFEYFSETQRNKGNFPGRFSGRQFSNSRSEMNVSTLELGDSALYLCASSPWTVNIRVSGANVLTFGAGSRLTVL.

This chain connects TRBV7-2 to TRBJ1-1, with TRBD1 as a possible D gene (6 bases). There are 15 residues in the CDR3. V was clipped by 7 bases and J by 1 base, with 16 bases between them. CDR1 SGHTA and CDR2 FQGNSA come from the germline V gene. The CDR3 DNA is TGTGCCAGCAAAGGGGGGGCATATGGGAACACTGAAGCTTTCTTT. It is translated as CASKGGAYGNTEAFF.

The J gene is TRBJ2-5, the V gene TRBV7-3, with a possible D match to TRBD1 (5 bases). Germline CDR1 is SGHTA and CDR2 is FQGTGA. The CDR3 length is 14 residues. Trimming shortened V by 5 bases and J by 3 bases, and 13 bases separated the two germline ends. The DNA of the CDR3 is TGTGCCAGCAGCCCCCGGGCAGGGAAAGAGACCCAGTACTTC. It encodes CASSPRAGKETQYF.

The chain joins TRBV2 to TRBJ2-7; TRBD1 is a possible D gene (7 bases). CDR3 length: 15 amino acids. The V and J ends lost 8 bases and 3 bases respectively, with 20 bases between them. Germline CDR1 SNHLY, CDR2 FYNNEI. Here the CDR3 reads CASQWSGGLIYEQYF. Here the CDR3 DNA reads TGTGCCAGCCAGTGGTCAGGGGGACTGATCTACGAGCAGTACTTC.

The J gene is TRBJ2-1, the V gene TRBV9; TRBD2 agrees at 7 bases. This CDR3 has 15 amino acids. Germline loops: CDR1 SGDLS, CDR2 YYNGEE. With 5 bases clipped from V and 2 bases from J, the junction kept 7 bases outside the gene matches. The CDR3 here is CASSATAGPYNEQFF. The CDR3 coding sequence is TGTGCCAGCAGTGCCACAGCGGGGCCCTACAATGAGCAGTTCTTC.

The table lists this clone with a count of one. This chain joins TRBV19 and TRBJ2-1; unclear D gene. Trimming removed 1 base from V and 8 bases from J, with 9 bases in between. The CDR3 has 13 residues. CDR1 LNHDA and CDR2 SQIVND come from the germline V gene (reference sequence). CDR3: CASSIVSSDEQFF. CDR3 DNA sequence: TGTGCCAGTAGTATAGTTTCCTCGGATGAGCAGTTCTTC.

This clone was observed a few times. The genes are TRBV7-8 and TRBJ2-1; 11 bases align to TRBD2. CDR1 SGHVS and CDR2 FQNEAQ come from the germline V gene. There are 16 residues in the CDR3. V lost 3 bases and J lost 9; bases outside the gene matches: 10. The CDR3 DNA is TGTGCCAGCAGCTTGATGGCCGGGCTAGCGGGGGGTGAGCAGTTCTTC. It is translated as CASSLMAGLAGGEQFF.

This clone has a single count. CDR3 coding DNA: TGTGCCTGGAGTCCTTCGGCCGAGGGGGACACCTTC. It encodes CAWSPSAEGDTF. The gene calls are TRBV30 and TRBJ1-2; weak D call: TRBD1 (6 bases). The CDR3 sequence is 12 residues long. Germline values: CDR1 GTSNPN, CDR2 SVGIG (reference sequence). Trimming cost V 2 bases and J 12 bases, with 16 bases left between them. Filled out from reference TRBV30 and TRBJ1-2, the complete variable domain reads SQTIHQWPATLVQPVGSPLSLECTVEGTSNPNLYWYRQAAGRGLQLLFYSVGIGQISSEVPQNLSASRPQDRQFILSSKKLLLSDSGFYLCAWSPSAEGDTFGSGTRLTVV.

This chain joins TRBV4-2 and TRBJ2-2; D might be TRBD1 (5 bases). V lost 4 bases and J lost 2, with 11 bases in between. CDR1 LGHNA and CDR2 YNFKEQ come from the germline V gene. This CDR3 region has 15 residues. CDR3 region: CASSRGNTNTGELFF. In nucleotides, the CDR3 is TGTGCCAGCAGCCGGGGCAATACTAACACCGGGGAGCTGTTTTTT.

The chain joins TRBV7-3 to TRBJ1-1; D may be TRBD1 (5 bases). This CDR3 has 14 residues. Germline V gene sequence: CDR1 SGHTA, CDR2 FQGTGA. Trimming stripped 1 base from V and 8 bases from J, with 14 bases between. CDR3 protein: CASSLRGRAGEAFF. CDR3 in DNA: TGTGCCAGCAGCTTAAGGGGCCGGGCAGGAGAAGCTTTCTTT.

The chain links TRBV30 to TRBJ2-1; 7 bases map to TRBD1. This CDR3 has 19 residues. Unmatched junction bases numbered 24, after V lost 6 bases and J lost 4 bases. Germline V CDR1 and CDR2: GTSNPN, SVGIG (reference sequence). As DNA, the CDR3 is TGTGCCTGTGAGGGGAGAAGCTCCTCCCGGGACAGCCTTTACAATGAGCAGTTCTTC. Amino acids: CACEGRSSSRDSLYNEQFF.

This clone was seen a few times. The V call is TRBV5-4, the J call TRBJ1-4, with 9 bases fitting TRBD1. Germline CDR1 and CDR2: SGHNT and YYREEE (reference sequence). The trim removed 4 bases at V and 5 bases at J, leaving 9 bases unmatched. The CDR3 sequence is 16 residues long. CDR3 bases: TGTGCCAGCAGCCCTTACGGACAGGGGAAAAATGAAAAACTGTTTTTT. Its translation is CASSPYGQGKNEKLFF. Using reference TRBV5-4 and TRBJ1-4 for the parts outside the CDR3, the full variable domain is ETGVTQSPTHLIKTRGQQVTLRCSSQSGHNTVSWYQQALGQGPQFIFQYYREEENGRGNFPPRFSGLQFPNYSSELNVNALELDDSALYLCASSPYGQGKNEKLFFGSGTQLSVL.

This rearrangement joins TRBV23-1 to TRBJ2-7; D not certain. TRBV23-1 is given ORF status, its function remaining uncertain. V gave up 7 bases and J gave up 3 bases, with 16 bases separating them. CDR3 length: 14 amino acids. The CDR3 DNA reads TGCGCCAGCACACCCAGCCCCCAGGTCTACGAGCAGTACTTC. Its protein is CASTPSPQVYEQYF.

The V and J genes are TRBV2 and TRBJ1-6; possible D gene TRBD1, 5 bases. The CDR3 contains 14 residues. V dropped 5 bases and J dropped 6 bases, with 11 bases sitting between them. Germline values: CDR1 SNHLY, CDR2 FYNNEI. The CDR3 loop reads CASSPQGTNSPLHF. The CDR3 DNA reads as TGTGCCAGCAGTCCGCAGGGAACTAATTCACCCCTCCACTTT.

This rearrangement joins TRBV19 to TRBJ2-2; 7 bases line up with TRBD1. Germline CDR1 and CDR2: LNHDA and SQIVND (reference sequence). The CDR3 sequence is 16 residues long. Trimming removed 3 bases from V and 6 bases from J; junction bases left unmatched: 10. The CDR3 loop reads CASSIGQVFVSGELFF. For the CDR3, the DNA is TGTGCCAGTAGTATCGGACAGGTTTTCGTCTCCGGGGAGCTGTTTTTT. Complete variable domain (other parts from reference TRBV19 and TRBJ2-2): DGGITQSPKYLFRKEGQNVTLSCEQNLNHDAMYWYRQDPGQGLRLIYYSQIVNDFQKGDIAEGYSVSREKKESFPLTVTSAQKNPTAFYLCASSIGQVFVSGELFFGEGSRLTVL.